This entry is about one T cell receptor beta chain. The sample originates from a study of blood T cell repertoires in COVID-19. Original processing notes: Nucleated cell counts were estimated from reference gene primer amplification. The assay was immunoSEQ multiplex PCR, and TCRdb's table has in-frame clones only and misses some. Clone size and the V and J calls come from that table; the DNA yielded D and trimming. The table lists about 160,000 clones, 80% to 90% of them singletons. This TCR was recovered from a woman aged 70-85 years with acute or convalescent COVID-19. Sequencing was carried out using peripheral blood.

The CDR3 here is CASTQDRSSYNEQFF. In DNA form, the CDR3 reads TGTGCCAGTACCCAGGACAGGAGCTCCTACAATGAGCAGTTCTTC. The gene calls are TRBV19 and TRBJ2-1; 7 nucleotides align to TRBD1. Germline assignment: CDR1 LNHDA and CDR2 SQIVND (reference sequence). CDR3 length: 15 amino acids. V lost 7 bases and J lost 0; bases outside the gene matches: 6.